The 17 T cell receptor beta chains given below trace back to one sample, sequenced in a study of CD8 T cells in ankylosing spondylitis. TCRdb re-called the 5' RACE reads with MiXCR, one entry per CDR3 protein. The sample includes about 450,000 distinct CDR3 sequences, 26% of them seen just once. For these receptors, no antigen is known. Study-wide results and limits: A motif of fewer than ten highly homologous TCR beta variants was seen as apparently characteristic of ankylosing spondylitis blood.

The sequenced material came from blood, either unsorted or a sorted T cell fraction (not recorded which). The receptors originated from a male donor with ankylosing spondylitis.

This clonotype came up a few times. The V gene is TRBV3-1, the J gene TRBJ2-2; perhaps D is TRBD1 or TRBD2 (5 bases each). The CDR3 spans 15 residues. V shed 0 bases and J shed 4 bases, with 9 bases lying between them. CDR1 LGHDT and CDR2 YNNKEL come from the germline V gene (reference sequence). The CDR3 spells CASSQDPGSTGELFF. CDR3 bases: TGTGCCAGCAGCCAAGACCCAGGGAGCACCGGGGAGCTGTTTTTT.

The table lists this clonotype with a count of one. The genes are TRBV18 and TRBJ1-5; possible D gene TRBD1, 6 bases. Trimming cost V 3 bases and J 6 bases, with 15 bases left between them. CDR1 KGHSH and CDR2 LQKENI come from the germline V gene. There are 15 residues in the CDR3. The CDR3 DNA follows: TGTGCCAGCTCACCTAATGAAGGGGGAGGTCAGCCCCAGCATTTT. Translation gives CASSPNEGGGQPQHF.

This clonotype was recorded once. The chain carries TRBV20-1 and TRBJ2-5, with no clear D. The CDR3 totals 10 residues. Per germline, CDR1 DFQATT and CDR2 SNEGSKA (reference sequence). V lost 5 bases, J lost 5 bases, and 6 bases lay in between. Written as DNA, the CDR3 is TGCAGTGCTGACCGGGAGACCCAGTACTTC. It codes for CSADRETQYF.

The chain joins TRBV5-1 to TRBJ2-2; no reliable D call. The germline gives CDR1 SGHRS, CDR2 YFSETQ. The V end was cut by 0 bases, the J end by 4 bases, with 19 bases between. This CDR3 contains 18 residues. The CDR3 DNA reads as TGCGCCAGCAGCTTGGACCTAGGACCATCGGTTCGCACCGGGGAGCTGTTTTTT. Residues: CASSLDLGPSVRTGELFF.

V usage is TRBV11-1 and J usage is TRBJ1-2; a possible D gene is TRBD1 (5 bases). Trimming shortened V by 1 base and J by 8 bases, and 11 bases separated the two germline ends. Germline values: CDR1 SGHAT, CDR2 FQDESV (reference sequence). The CDR3 is made up of 13 amino acids. DNA of the CDR3: TGTGCCAGCAGCTTAGAAGGGGAGAGAGGCTACACCTTC. The encoded protein is CASSLEGERGYTF.

The chain couples TRBV2 to TRBJ2-1, with a tentative D call TRBD2 (7 bases). V shed 5 bases and J shed 5 bases, with 16 bases lying between them. There are 15 residues in the CDR3. Germline values: CDR1 SNHLY, CDR2 FYNNEI. The CDR3 nucleotides are TGTGCCAGCAGTCCACTGCGGGGGCATCACAATGAGCAGTTCTTC. Amino acids: CASSPLRGHHNEQFF.

Here the CDR3 reads CASSPRRGKWNTEAFF. The CDR3 coding sequence is TGTGCCAGCAGTCCCCGCAGGGGGAAATGGAACACTGAAGCTTTCTTT. The chain links TRBV27 to TRBJ1-1; 7 bases match TRBD1. The germline V gene encodes CDR1 MNHEY and CDR2 SMNVEV (reference sequence). CDR3 size: 16 residues. J was trimmed by 1 base and V by 5 bases; bases with no gene match: 10.

This chain connects TRBV11-2 to TRBJ2-7; 10 bases map to TRBD1. There are 14 residues in the CDR3. J gave up 3 bases and V 5 bases, and 4 bases lay outside the gene matches. CDR1 and CDR2 from the germline V gene are SGHAT and FQNNGV. In nucleotides, the CDR3 is TGTGCCAGCAGCCGACAGGGGGCCTACTACGAGCAGTACTTC. It translates to CASSRQGAYYEQYF.

The chain links TRBV3-1 to TRBJ2-1, with unresolved D. V was clipped by 0 bases and J by 7 bases, with 10 bases between them. This CDR3 has 14 amino acids. CDR1 and CDR2 (germline): LGHDT, YNNKEL (reference sequence). Here the CDR3 DNA reads TGTGCCAGCAGCCAAGACGTCCGAACGAATGAGCAGTTCTTC. Translated: CASSQDVRTNEQFF.

Only a few counts were recorded for this clonotype. The chain carries TRBV20-1 and TRBJ1-1; tentatively, D is TRBD1 (5 bases). V lost 5 bases to trimming and J lost 8 bases, with 12 bases between them. The CDR3 contains 11 residues. The germline CDR1 and CDR2 sequences are DFQATT and SNEGSKA (reference sequence). The DNA of the CDR3 is TGCAGTGCTCAACAGCGGGGGGAAGCTTTCTTT. This sequence encodes CSAQQRGEAFF.

The chain couples TRBV5-1 to TRBJ2-5; possibly TRBD2 for D (6 bases). CDR1 and CDR2 (germline): SGHRS, YFSETQ. Trimming shortened V by 4 bases and J by 5 bases, and 21 bases separated the two germline ends. There are 16 residues in the CDR3. The CDR3 is CASSKSGTGGTETQYF. The CDR3 nucleotides are TGCGCCAGCAGCAAGTCAGGGACGGGCGGGACGGAGACCCAGTACTTC.

The rearrangement links TRBV29-1 to TRBJ2-1; D ambiguous. The germline CDR1 and CDR2 sequences are SQVTM and ANQGSEA. With 6 bases removed from V and 5 bases from J, the gap between germline ends came to 11 bases. There are 12 residues in the CDR3. CDR3: CSVAPAHNEQFF. CDR3 in DNA: TGCAGCGTAGCCCCGGCCCACAATGAGCAGTTCTTC.

The genes are TRBV2 and TRBJ2-1, with 13 bases identical to TRBD2. The CDR3 totals 19 residues. V trimming: 4 bases; J trimming: 8 bases; junction bases outside the gene matches: 17. Germline CDR1 SNHLY, CDR2 FYNNEI. The CDR3 here is CASSGTSGRDTFGGDEQFF. CDR3 bases: TGTGCCAGCAGTGGGACTAGCGGGAGAGACACATTTGGCGGCGATGAGCAGTTCTTC.

The chain joins TRBV19 to TRBJ2-2; D not resolved. Between the trimmed V and J ends, which lost 3 bases and 5 bases, there was a span of 10 bases. CDR1 and CDR2 (germline): LNHDA, SQIVND (reference sequence). The CDR3 spans 14 residues. CDR3 loop: CASSISSGTGELFF. DNA for the CDR3: TGTGCCAGTAGTATCTCTTCAGGTACCGGGGAGCTGTTTTTT.

This clonotype came up a few times. The rearrangement links TRBV27 to TRBJ1-5, with TRBD1 identical over 11 bases. The V and J ends lost 4 bases and 4 bases, in that order; junction bases with no gene match: 6. The length of the CDR3 is 16 residues. In germline, CDR1 is MNHEY, CDR2 SMNVEV (reference sequence). The CDR3 here is CASSSGRDRGNQPQHF. CDR3 in DNA: TGTGCCAGCAGTTCCGGCCGGGACAGGGGGAATCAGCCCCAGCATTTT.

This clonotype was detected ten times or more. This rearrangement joins TRBV5-1 to TRBJ2-2; either TRBD1 or TRBD2 may fit D (5 bases each). The germline V gene encodes CDR1 SGHRS and CDR2 YFSETQ. V dropped 6 bases and J dropped 0 bases, with 9 bases sitting between them. The CDR3 runs 14 residues. The CDR3 DNA reads as TGCGCCAGCAAGGGGACGGCGAACACCGGGGAGCTGTTTTTT. Protein product: CASKGTANTGELFF.

J is TRBJ2-1 and V is TRBV5-1; 8 bases are shared with TRBD1. Germline lookup yields CDR1 SGHRS and CDR2 YFSETQ. The CDR3 spans 16 residues. J was trimmed by 7 bases and V by 5 bases; bases with no gene match: 14. The CDR3 is CASRLSTGGMRNEQFF. DNA of the CDR3: TGCGCCAGCAGATTATCCACAGGGGGGATGAGAAATGAGCAGTTCTTC.